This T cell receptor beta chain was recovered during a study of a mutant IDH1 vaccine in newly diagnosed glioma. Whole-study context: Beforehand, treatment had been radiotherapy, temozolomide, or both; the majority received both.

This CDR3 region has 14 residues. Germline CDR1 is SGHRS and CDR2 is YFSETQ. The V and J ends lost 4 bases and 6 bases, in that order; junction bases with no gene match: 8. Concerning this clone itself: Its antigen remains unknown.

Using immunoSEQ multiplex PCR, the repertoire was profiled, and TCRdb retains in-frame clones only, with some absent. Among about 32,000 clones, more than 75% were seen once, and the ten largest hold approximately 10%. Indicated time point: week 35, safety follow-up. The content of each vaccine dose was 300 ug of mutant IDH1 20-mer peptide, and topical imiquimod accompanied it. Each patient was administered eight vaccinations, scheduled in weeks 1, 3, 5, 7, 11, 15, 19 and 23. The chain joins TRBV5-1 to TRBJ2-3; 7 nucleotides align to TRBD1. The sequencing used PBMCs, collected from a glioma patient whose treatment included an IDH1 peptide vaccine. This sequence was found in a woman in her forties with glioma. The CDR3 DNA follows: TGCGCCAGCAGCCGACGGCAGGGGGTGGATACGCAGTATTTT. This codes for CASSRRQGVDTQYF.